This T cell receptor (beta chain) was captured by sequencing in a study of technical replicates of blood from several donors. The data were produced by immunoSEQ multiplex PCR, yet TCRdb's version contains in-frame clones alone and is incomplete. The table lists 70,000 to 85,000 clones, around 95% of them singletons. Trimming took off 0 bases at V and 3 bases at J, with 9 bases between the two ends. From germline, CDR1 is SGHRS and CDR2 YFSETQ. The CDR3 spans 14 residues. The sequence came from a human donor in good health. This chain connects TRBV5-1 to TRBJ1-2; no clear D. Sequencing was carried out using T cells isolated from PBMCs. For the CDR3, the DNA is TGCGCCAGCAGCTTGGACGCTTCGGACTATGGCTACACCTTC. Its protein product is CASSLDASDYGYTF.